The clone carrying this TCR beta chain was seen a few times. The antigen remains undetermined. TCRbeta library preparation incorporated unique molecular identifiers. TCRdb re-analysed the PCR reads in MiXCR, keeping a single row per CDR3 protein. The sample records roughly 500,000 distinct CDR3 sequences, 10% to 13% being singletons. This sample was taken from a study of T-cell reconstitution after alpha-beta-depleted transplantation in children. Overall study findings and caveats: The origin of high day-60 TCRbeta diversity in some patients lay in surviving recipient T cells and thymic progenitors. One year post-transplant, T-cell counts and diversity were largely derived from T cells produced anew. In patients about two months after transplant, alpha-beta T cells reportedly arose from several hundred expanded graft clones.

The ends lost 0 bases at V and 6 bases at J; junction bases unmatched: 7. This CDR3 is built from 15 residues. Germline V gene sequence: CDR1 DFQATT, CDR2 SNEGSKA (reference sequence). The sequences come from PBMCs, collected before TCRalphabeta/CD19-depleted stem cell transplant. The TCR originated in a child aged 2 to 15 with inherited bone marrow failure, due to receive a stem cell transplant. The chain couples TRBV20-1 to TRBJ2-3; 9 positions match TRBD1. Written as DNA, the CDR3 is TGCAGTGCTAGAGAAAAAACAGGGGGCGCGGATACGCAGTATTTT. Amino acids: CSAREKTGGADTQYF.